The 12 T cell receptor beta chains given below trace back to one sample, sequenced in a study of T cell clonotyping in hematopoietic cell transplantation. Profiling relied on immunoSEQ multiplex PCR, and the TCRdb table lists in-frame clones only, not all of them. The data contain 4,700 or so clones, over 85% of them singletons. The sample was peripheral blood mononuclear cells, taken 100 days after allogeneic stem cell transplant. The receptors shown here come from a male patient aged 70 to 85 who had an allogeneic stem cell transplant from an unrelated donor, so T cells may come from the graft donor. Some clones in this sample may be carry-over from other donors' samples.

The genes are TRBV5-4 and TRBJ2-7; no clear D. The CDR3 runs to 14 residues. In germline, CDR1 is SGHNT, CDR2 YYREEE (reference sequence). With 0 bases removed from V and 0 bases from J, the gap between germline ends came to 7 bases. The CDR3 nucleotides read TGTGCCAGCAGCTTGGACTTAAGCTCCTACGAGCAGTACTTC. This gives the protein CASSLDLSSYEQYF.

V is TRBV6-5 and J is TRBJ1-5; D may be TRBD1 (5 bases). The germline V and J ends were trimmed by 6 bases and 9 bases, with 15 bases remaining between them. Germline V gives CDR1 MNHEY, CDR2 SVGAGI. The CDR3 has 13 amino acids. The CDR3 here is CASSPDSRLPQHF. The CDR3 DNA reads TGTGCCAGCAGCCCCGACAGCCGATTGCCCCAGCATTTT.

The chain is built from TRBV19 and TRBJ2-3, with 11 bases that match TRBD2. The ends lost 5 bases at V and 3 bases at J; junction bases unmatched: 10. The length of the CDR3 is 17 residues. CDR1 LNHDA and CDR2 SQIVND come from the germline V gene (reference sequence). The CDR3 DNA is TGTGCCAGTAGTTTAGCGGGAGGGCCCAGTTTGACAGATACGCAGTATTTT. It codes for CASSLAGGPSLTDTQYF. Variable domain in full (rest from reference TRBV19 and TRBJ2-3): DGGITQSPKYLFRKEGQNVTLSCEQNLNHDAMYWYRQDPGQGLRLIYYSQIVNDFQKGDIAEGYSVSREKKESFPLTVTSAQKNPTAFYLCASSLAGGPSLTDTQYFGPGTRLTVL.

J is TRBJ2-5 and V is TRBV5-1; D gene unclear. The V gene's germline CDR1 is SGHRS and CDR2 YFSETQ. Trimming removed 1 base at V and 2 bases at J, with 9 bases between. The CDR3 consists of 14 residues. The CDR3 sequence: CASSLLARQETQYF. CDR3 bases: TGCGCCAGCAGCTTGCTGGCCAGACAAGAGACCCAGTACTTC. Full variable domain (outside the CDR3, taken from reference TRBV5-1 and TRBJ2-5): KAGVTQTPRYLIKTRGQQVTLSCSPISGHRSVSWYQQTPGQGLQFLFEYFSETQRNKGNFPGRFSGRQFSNSRSEMNVSTLELGDSALYLCASSLLARQETQYFGPGTRLLVL.

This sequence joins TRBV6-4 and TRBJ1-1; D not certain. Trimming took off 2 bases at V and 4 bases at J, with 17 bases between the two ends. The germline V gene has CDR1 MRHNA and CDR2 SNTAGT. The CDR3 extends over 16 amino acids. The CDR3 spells CASSDHPAAKLTEAFF. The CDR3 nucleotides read TGTGCCAGCAGTGACCACCCTGCCGCGAAACTCACTGAAGCTTTCTTT.

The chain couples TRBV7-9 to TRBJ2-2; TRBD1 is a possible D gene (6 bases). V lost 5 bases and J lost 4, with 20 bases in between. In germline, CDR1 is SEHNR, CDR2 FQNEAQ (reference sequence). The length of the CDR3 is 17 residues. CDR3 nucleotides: TGTGCCAGCAGCACAGGGATTATCTCCCCCCTCACCGGGGAGCTGTTTTTT. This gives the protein CASSTGIISPLTGELFF.

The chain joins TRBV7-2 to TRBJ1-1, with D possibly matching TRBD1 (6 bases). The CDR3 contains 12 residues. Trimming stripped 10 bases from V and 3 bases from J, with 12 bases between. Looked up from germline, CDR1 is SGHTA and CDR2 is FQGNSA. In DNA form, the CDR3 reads TGTGCCACAACAGGGATGTACACTGAAGCTTTCTTT. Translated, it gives CATTGMYTEAFF.

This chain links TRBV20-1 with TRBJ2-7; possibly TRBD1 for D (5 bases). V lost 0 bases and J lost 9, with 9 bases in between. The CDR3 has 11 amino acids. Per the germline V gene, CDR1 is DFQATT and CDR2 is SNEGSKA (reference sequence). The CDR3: CSARDGTGQYF. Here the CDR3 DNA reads TGCAGTGCTAGAGATGGAACAGGGCAGTACTTC.

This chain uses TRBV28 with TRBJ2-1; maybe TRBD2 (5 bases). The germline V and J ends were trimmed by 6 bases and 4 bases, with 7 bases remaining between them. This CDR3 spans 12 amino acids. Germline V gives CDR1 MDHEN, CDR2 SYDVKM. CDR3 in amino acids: CASRGSYNEQFF. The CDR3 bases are TGTGCCAGCAGGGGGAGTTACAATGAGCAGTTCTTC. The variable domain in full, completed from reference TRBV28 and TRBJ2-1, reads DVKVTQSSRYLVKRTGEKVFLECVQDMDHENMFWYRQDPGLGLRLIYFSYDVKMKEKGDIPEGYSVSREKKERFSLILESASTNQTSMYLCASRGSYNEQFFGPGTRLTVL.

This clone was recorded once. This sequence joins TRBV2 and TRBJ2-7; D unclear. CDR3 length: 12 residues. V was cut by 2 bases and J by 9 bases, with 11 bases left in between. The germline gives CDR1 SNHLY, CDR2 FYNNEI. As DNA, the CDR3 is TGTGCCAGCAGTGAACTCGGCCGAGGGCAGTACTTC. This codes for CASSELGRGQYF.

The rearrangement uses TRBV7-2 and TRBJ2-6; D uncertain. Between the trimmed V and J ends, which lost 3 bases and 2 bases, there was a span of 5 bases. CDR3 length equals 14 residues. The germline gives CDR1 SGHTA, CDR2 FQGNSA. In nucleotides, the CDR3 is TGTGCCAGCAGCTTGTATCCTGGGGCCAACGTCCTGACTTTC. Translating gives CASSLYPGANVLTF. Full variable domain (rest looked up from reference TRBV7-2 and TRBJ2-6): GAGVSQSPSNKVTEKGKDVELRCDPISGHTALYWYRQSLGQGLEFLIYFQGNSAPDKSGLPSDRFSAERTGGSVSTLTIQRTQQEDSAVYLCASSLYPGANVLTFGAGSRLTVL.

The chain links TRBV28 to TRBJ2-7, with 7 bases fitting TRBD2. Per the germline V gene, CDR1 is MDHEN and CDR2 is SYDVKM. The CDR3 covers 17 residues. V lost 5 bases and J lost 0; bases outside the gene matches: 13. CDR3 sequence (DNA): TGTGCCAGCAGTCTCTCCAGACTAGCTTCTCGCTCCTACGAGCAGTACTTC. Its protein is CASSLSRLASRSYEQYF.